Listed below are T cell receptor beta chains from one sample, sequenced in a study of OX40 agonist ivuxolimab in advanced cancers. Clones were read by immunoSEQ multiplex PCR, and TCRdb kept only the in-frame ones, dropping some. The sample holds roughly 56,000 clones; 86% are singletons and the top ten take over 2%. This material consisted of CD4+ or CD8+ T cells sorted from blood, taken in a trial of the OX40 agonist ivuxolimab. The receptors originated from an adult with an advanced solid tumor such as melanoma, head and neck, liver or kidney cancer. Both conserved end residues are part of each CDR3. The D gene is left open where the match is weak. Some rows mark clone size as missing; the rest say once, few, many or name a class of expanded clone.

v_call	cdr3_length	clone_size	d_call	j_call	cdr3_nt	cdr3_aa
TRBV6-5	15	-	-	TRBJ1-6	TGTGCCAGCAGTTTCACCGACGGGACTAATTCACCCCTCCACTTT	CASSFTDGTNSPLHF
TRBV5-5	16	once	TRBD1	TRBJ1-1	TGTGCCAGCAGCTATTATACAGGGGTCCGGAACACTGAAGCTTTCTTT	CASSYYTGVRNTEAFF
TRBV5-1	17	-	TRBD1	TRBJ2-7	TGCGCCAGCAGCTTGGACTATGGGACAGGGCGCCCCTACGAGCAGTACTTC	CASSLDYGTGRPYEQYF
TRBV4-3	16	-	TRBD1	TRBJ2-7	TGCGCCAGCAGCCAAGATAGGACAGGGAGCACCTACGAGCAGTACTTC	CASSQDRTGSTYEQYF
TRBV7-3	15	-	TRBD1	TRBJ2-7	TGTGCCAGCAGCTTAACACAGGGGGGCTCCTACGAGCAGTACTTC	CASSLTQGGSYEQYF
TRBV2	14	-	-	TRBJ1-2	TGTGTCAGCAGTGAAGCGACAGCCAACTATGGCTACACCTTC	CVSSEATANYGYTF
TRBV9	15	-	-	TRBJ2-3	TGTGCCAGCAGCGGCCTGACAGTCCCGCTAGATACGCAGTATTTT	CASSGLTVPLDTQYF
TRBV6-5	15	-	TRBD1	TRBJ2-3	TGTGCCAGAAACAGGGGGGAGACTTACACAGATACGCAGTATTTT	CARNRGETYTDTQYF
TRBV6-5	14	once	TRBD1	TRBJ1-5	TGTGCCAGCCGGACAGGGGGCAGCAATCAGCCCCAGCATTTT	CASRTGGSNQPQHF
TRBV4-2	13	-	-	TRBJ1-1	TGTGCCAGCAGCCAAGATCGGTTCTCTGAAGCTTTCTTT	CASSQDRFSEAFF
TRBV6-5	15	-	-	TRBJ1-5	TGTGCCAGCAGTTACGCGGGGGGCACCAATCAGCCCCAGCATTTT	CASSYAGGTNQPQHF
TRBV6-5	14	-	TRBD1	TRBJ2-1	TGTGCCAGCAGCCGGGACAGGGGGGTAAATGAGCAGTTCTTC	CASSRDRGVNEQFF
TRBV10-3	15	-	-	TRBJ1-2	TGTGCCATCAGTACAGGGAAGGAAAGGGTTTTTGGCTACACCTTC	CAISTGKERVFGYTF
TRBV7-2	16	-	-	TRBJ2-1	TGTGCCAGCAGCTTAGTGTGGGGCCCCTACTACAATGAGCAGTTCTTC	CASSLVWGPYYNEQFF
TRBV5-4	13	-	-	TRBJ2-1	TGTGCCAGCAGCTTACAGGGCTACAATGAGCAGTTCTTC	CASSLQGYNEQFF
TRBV6-5	11	-	-	TRBJ1-6	TGTGCCAGCATGGGGGGGGAACCCCTCCACTTT	CASMGGEPLHF
TRBV5-1	16	-	TRBD2	TRBJ2-7	TGCGCCAGCAGCTACTCTAGCGGGGGGGCAAGAAACGAGCAGTACTTC	CASSYSSGGARNEQYF
TRBV6-6	15	few	-	TRBJ2-7	TGTGCCAGCAGTTACTCGGGGGAAAGCTCCTACGAGCAGTACTTC	CASSYSGESSYEQYF
TRBV6-6	13	-	-	TRBJ1-3	TGTGCCAGCCGCAGGGACTCTGGAAACACCATATATTTT	CASRRDSGNTIYF
TRBV6-5	14	-	-	TRBJ1-2	TGTGCCAGCAGTTACTCGAGTATAAGATTTGGCTACACCTTC	CASSYSSIRFGYTF
TRBV18	16	-	-	TRBJ1-5	TGTGCCAGCTCACCACCCCTGATCGATAGCAATCAGCCCCAGCATTTT	CASSPPLIDSNQPQHF
TRBV28	15	-	TRBD2	TRBJ2-7	TGTGCCAGCAGTTTGGGCGGGGGGCTCTCCTACGAGCAGTACTTC	CASSLGGGLSYEQYF
TRBV5-4	14	-	TRBD1	TRBJ1-4	TGTGCCAGCAGCTTACAGGGGATGGCTGAAAAACTGTTTTTT	CASSLQGMAEKLFF
TRBV9	16	-	-	TRBJ2-3	TGTGCCAGCAGCGTAGAAGTAGCCCCCCCCACAGATACGCAGTATTTT	CASSVEVAPPTDTQYF
TRBV9	14	-	TRBD1	TRBJ1-4	TGTGCCAGCAGCCCGGAGACAGGGTATAGAAAACTGTTTTTT	CASSPETGYRKLFF
TRBV6-6	14	once	TRBD2	TRBJ2-5	TGTGCCAGCCGACTAGCGGGGGGGCAAGAGACCCAGTACTTC	CASRLAGGQETQYF
TRBV7-2	14	-	TRBD1	TRBJ1-5	TGTGCCAGCAGCTCGACAGGGGGCCATCAGCCCCAGCATTTT	CASSSTGGHQPQHF
TRBV28	11	once	-	TRBJ1-1	TGTGCCAGCACCTCGAACACTGAAGCTTTCTTT	CASTSNTEAFF
TRBV9	20	once	TRBD1	TRBJ1-2	TGTGCCAGCAGCGTAGGTGAAGGGAGAGGACAGGGGACTCCTAACTATGGCTACACCTTC	CASSVGEGRGQGTPNYGYTF
TRBV9	14	-	TRBD1	TRBJ2-1	TGTGCCAGCAGCGTTGGTCATACAGGGGGTCAGCAGTTCTTC	CASSVGHTGGQQFF
TRBV25-1	17	-	TRBD1	TRBJ1-1	TGTGCCAGCAGTGAACGACAGGGCTCGATCGAGAACACTGAAGCTTTCTTT	CASSERQGSIENTEAFF
TRBV19	12	-	-	TRBJ1-2	TGTGCCAGTAGTACAGGGCTGTGGGGCTACACCTTC	CASSTGLWGYTF
TRBV6-5	14	-	-	TRBJ1-3	TGTGCCAGCAGTCCCGGGACGGCGGGAAACACCATATATTTT	CASSPGTAGNTIYF
TRBV5-5	12	-	-	TRBJ2-1	TGTGCCAGCAGCTGGACAGTGCATGAGCAGTTCTTC	CASSWTVHEQFF
TRBV6-5	14	-	-	TRBJ1-1	TGTGCCAGCAGGCTACAGGGATGGGCTGCTGAAGCTTTCTTT	CASRLQGWAAEAFF
TRBV4-1	15	-	-	TRBJ2-1	TGCGCCAGCGGTACCAGCCCCAACTATCGAGAAGGGCAGTTCTTC	CASGTSPNYREGQFF
TRBV2	19	-	-	TRBJ2-3	TGTGCCAGCAGTGAAGCCGCATACCCCCGCTGGGATAGCACAGATACGCAGTATTTT	CASSEAAYPRWDSTDTQYF
TRBV15	16	-	-	TRBJ1-3	TGTGCCACCAGCAGAGATAGGGGAGGGCCTGGAAACACCATATATTTT	CATSRDRGGPGNTIYF
TRBV11-2	15	once	TRBD1	TRBJ1-4	TGTGCCAGCAGCTTCTCCGGGACAGGGCAGGGAAAACTGTTTTTT	CASSFSGTGQGKLFF
TRBV5-1	15	-	-	TRBJ2-5	TGCGCCAGCAGCTTGGCTGTCGGCCGCCGAGAGACCCAGTACTTC	CASSLAVGRRETQYF
TRBV7-9	14	-	TRBD1	TRBJ1-1	TGTGCCAGCAGTTTGACAGGGCGATACACTGAAGCTTTCTTT	CASSLTGRYTEAFF
TRBV6-5	14	-	-	TRBJ1-2	TGTGCCAGCAGTCCCCGGGCGGACATTTATGGCTACACCTTC	CASSPRADIYGYTF
TRBV9	18	-	TRBD1	TRBJ2-7	TGTGCCAGCAGCGTAGATATTGACTTGACAGGGCACCTCTACGAGCAGTACTTC	CASSVDIDLTGHLYEQYF